This T cell receptor beta chain is from a study of blood T cell repertoires in COVID-19. Measured with immunoSEQ multiplex PCR; TCRdb has only the in-frame clones, and not every one. The sample carries around 230,000 clones, approximately 84% recorded once. CDR1 MNHEY and CDR2 SVGAGI come from the germline V gene. The CDR3 is 14 amino acids. V trimming: 4 bases; J trimming: 4 bases; junction bases outside the gene matches: 6. Material for sequencing was PBMCs or T cells enriched from blood (not recorded which). The sequence was collected from a man aged 40-55 years who had recovered from COVID-19. The chain is built from TRBV6-5 and TRBJ2-5, with 7 bases fitting TRBD1. As DNA, the CDR3 is TGTGCCAGCAGTTCCAACAGGGGAAGAGAGACCCAGTACTTC. Residues: CASSSNRGRETQYF.